The T cell receptor (beta chain) described here comes from a study of T cell responses to AZD1222 COVID-19 vaccine (dated by TCRdb to the early 2020s). Broadly, across the study: AZD1222 recipients with second doses at about 4 weeks or about 12 weeks were pooled, because spike-specific TCR depth and breadth did not differ between schedules. TCR sequencing covered some 240 trial participants: 200 to 210 given two doses of AZD1222 and 26 given two doses of MenACWY control vaccine. Trial participants were enrolled by age into 18-55, 56-69 and 70-plus year subgroups, with approximately 150, 28 and 58 TCR-sequenced participants respectively. Results the study describes overall, beyond this receptor: Participants were mostly white British and included more females than males, and it was suggested by the authors that clonal diversity may have been underestimated. Only five or six AZD1222 recipients were SARS-CoV-2 seropositive at baseline, limiting conclusions about previously exposed vaccinees. No day 14 peak-response samples were available, so repertoires were characterized only after the peak T cell response. Epitopes outside the regions mutated in the B.1.351 and B.1.1.7 variants were reportedly recognized by nearly half of the unique spike-specific TCRs. Spike-specific TCR breadth and depth rose significantly after two AZD1222 doses compared with day 0 and with MenACWY recipients. CD4 TCRs associated with the vaccine covered the entire spike protein, and the dominant responses were in regions 160-218 and 743-854. In the small 56-69-year group, the increase in depth fell short of significance, most likely because of low power.

Concerning this clone: What this receptor recognizes is not known. It has no much larger one-base neighbor in the sample; base qualities were not kept.

The junction carries 12 bases between V and J, which are trimmed by 12 bases and 4 bases respectively. Based on the germline V gene, the CDR1 and CDR2 sequences are KGHDR and SFDVKD. CDR3 length: 13 amino acids, cysteine to phenylalanine. The read is trimmed to its CDR3 DNA, 39 bases read in frame from base 1. The CDR3 regions of human TCRbeta chains were subjected to immunosequencing. As for the authors' bioinformatics: TCRs in the repertoires were matched against a reference library of SARS-CoV-2-specific TCRs that had been generated with the MIRA antigen-specificity platform. Breadth was defined as the fraction of unique TCRs that were SARS-CoV-2-associated, and depth was defined as the fraction of total T cells that were SARS-CoV-2-associated. Each spike-specific TCR was assigned to its reactive spike region and to a CD4 or CD8 class using the MIRA data. Log10-transformed breadth and depth values were compared by one-way ANOVA with Sidak's multiple comparisons tests. TCRdb provides this immuneACCESS table in a form limited to in-frame rearrangements. Some clones are lacking; in checked studies, under half of them reflect an unresolved V gene, and why the rest are absent is not known. V, J and clone size derive from that table, while D and trimming were established from the DNA sequence. In all, the sample holds approximately 180,000 clones, and about 87% of those were seen once. Under 7.5% of the sample is in the top ten clones.

Sample time point, as interpreted from the label and publication: baseline before first vaccination. Vaccinee samples came from UK trials COV001 and COV002, including a single-blind randomized controlled phase 2/3 trial of AZD1222 (ChAdOx1 nCoV-19) in healthy adults. Trial participant PBMC samples were collected at day 0 and day 28 after the second dose for TCRbeta chain sequencing. The TCR was taken from an adult in good health. This material consisted of peripheral blood, taken on day 0 of AZD1222 vaccination. The sequence is built from TRBV24-1 and TRBJ2-6, with TRBD1 as a weak D call on 5 bases. The CDR3 protein: CAAAGSGANVLTF. The sequence in DNA is TGTGCCGCTGCAGGGTCCGGGGCCAACGTCCTGACTTTC.